A single sample is the source of the 18 T cell receptor beta chains below, sequenced in a study of blood T cell repertoires in COVID-19. Sequenced by immunoSEQ multiplex PCR; TCRdb stores in-frame clones only, minus some. Among 88,000 or so clones, approximately 80% were seen once, and the ten largest hold approximately 12%. Sequenced: peripheral blood. These receptors were taken from a man older than 75 with acute or convalescent COVID-19.

The chain carries TRBV5-1 and TRBJ1-4; D ambiguous. The CDR3 covers 14 residues. Germline V lookup: CDR1 SGHRS, CDR2 YFSETQ. Between the trimmed V and J ends, which lost 4 bases and 0 bases, there was a span of 7 bases. CDR3 DNA: TGCGCCAGCAGCAGACTTGCAACTAATGAAAAACTGTTTTTT. Translated: CASSRLATNEKLFF.

As concerns this clone: Other DNA sequences from this sample encode an identical CDR3 as well. The V call is TRBV18, the J call TRBJ1-1, with 7 positions matching TRBD1. The CDR3 is made up of 13 amino acids. Losses at the gene ends were 6 bases for V and 5 bases for J; bases not matched to a gene: 6. Looked up from germline, CDR1 is KGHSH and CDR2 is LQKENI. This chain's CDR3 is CASSSTGVTEAFF. The CDR3 DNA is TGTGCCAGCTCGTCTACAGGGGTTACTGAAGCTTTCTTT.

The chain is built from TRBV5-1 and TRBJ2-1; 8 bases map to TRBD2. V lost 0 bases, J lost 7 bases, and 3 bases stayed unmatched. This CDR3 is 14 amino acids long. The germline CDR1 and CDR2 sequences are SGHRS and YFSETQ. The CDR3 is CASSLESGGNEQFF. The CDR3 nucleotides read TGCGCCAGCAGCTTGGAGTCGGGAGGGAATGAGCAGTTCTTC.

The chain couples TRBV10-3 to TRBJ1-5, with 7 nucleotides matching TRBD1. This CDR3 spans 15 amino acids. J was trimmed by 1 base and V by 10 bases; bases with no gene match: 10. Germline lookup yields CDR1 ENHRY and CDR2 SYGVKD. The CDR3 nucleotides are TGTGCCACAACCGGGACAGCCGGAAGCAATCAGCCCCAGCATTTT. As protein: CATTGTAGSNQPQHF.

V usage is TRBV3-1 (or the pseudogene TRBV3-2) and J usage is TRBJ1-2; D is unclear. CDR1 LGHDT and CDR2 YNNKEL come from the germline V gene (reference sequence). The CDR3 length is 12 residues. V was shortened by 3 bases and J by 5 bases, with 7 bases between the two germline ends. Here the CDR3 reads CASSHLAYGYTF. The CDR3 DNA sequence: TGTGCCAGCAGCCATTTGGCTTATGGCTACACCTTC.

This chain connects TRBV7-3 to TRBJ1-1, with 8 nucleotides matching TRBD1. CDR1 is SGHTA and CDR2 is FQGTGA in the germline V gene. Losses at the gene ends were 5 bases for V and 1 base for J; bases not matched to a gene: 6. The CDR3 loop spans 15 amino acids. The CDR3 DNA reads as TGTGCCAGCAGCATACAGGGGGGGACGAACACTGAAGCTTTCTTT. Protein sequence: CASSIQGGTNTEAFF.

This clone was observed a few times. V is TRBV7-3 and J is TRBJ2-2, with TRBD2 as a possible D gene (7 bases). The V end was cut by 1 base, the J end by 2 bases, with 17 bases between. This CDR3 has 18 amino acids. CDR1 SGHTA and CDR2 FQGTGA come from the germline V gene. The CDR3: CASSLKLTAGANTGELFF. CDR3 nucleotides: TGTGCCAGCAGCTTAAAGCTTACGGCGGGGGCAAACACCGGGGAGCTGTTTTTT.

The gene calls are TRBV6-2 or TRBV6-3 and TRBJ2-7; D gene uncertain. CDR1 and CDR2 from the germline V gene are MNHEY and SVGEGT. Trimming removed 2 bases at V and 6 bases at J, with 5 bases between. This CDR3 contains 11 residues. CDR3 sequence: CASSYNGEQYF. CDR3 DNA: TGTGCCAGCAGTTACAACGGCGAGCAGTACTTC.

The chain uses TRBV28 and TRBJ1-1; TRBD1 matches at 10 bases. This CDR3 has 15 residues. The V gene's germline CDR1 is MDHEN and CDR2 SYDVKM. V was pared by 2 bases and J by 4 bases, with 4 bases of the junction left unmatched. The CDR3 nucleotides read TGTGCCAGCAGTTTAGCCGGGACAGGGGTCACTGAAGCTTTCTTT. Protein product: CASSLAGTGVTEAFF.

The chain carries TRBV4-1 and TRBJ1-2; TRBD1 agrees at 7 bases. From germline, CDR1 is MGHRA and CDR2 YSYEKL. J was trimmed by 7 bases and V by 3 bases; bases with no gene match: 11. This CDR3 has 15 amino acids. The CDR3 region is CASSHSPTNRGGYTF. CDR3 nucleotide sequence: TGCGCCAGCAGCCACTCCCCGACAAACAGGGGTGGCTACACCTTC.

J is TRBJ1-1 and V is TRBV2, with 11 bases aligning to TRBD1. The germline V gene encodes CDR1 SNHLY and CDR2 FYNNEI. The CDR3 is 13 residues long. V was pared by 6 bases and J by 5 bases, with 2 bases of the junction left unmatched. CDR3 bases: TGTGCCAGCAGGGGACAGGGGGGGACTGAAGCTTTCTTT. Translating it yields CASRGQGGTEAFF.

This sequence joins TRBV6-1 and TRBJ1-1; 9 bases match TRBD1. V lost 0 bases to trimming and J lost 3 bases; unmatched junction nucleotides: 5. The CDR3 has 16 residues. Per germline, CDR1 MNHNS and CDR2 SASEGT. In nucleotides, the CDR3 is TGTGCCAGCAGTGAAGCCCTCGGACAGGGGTACACTGAAGCTTTCTTT. This encodes CASSEALGQGYTEAFF.

The chain joins TRBV3-1 (or the pseudogene TRBV3-2) to TRBJ2-6; 7 bases agree with TRBD1. Germline lookup yields CDR1 LGHDT and CDR2 YNNKEL (reference sequence). V lost 4 bases and J lost 0; bases outside the gene matches: 6. The CDR3 is 17 amino acids. CDR3 sequence: CASSRRTGRSGANVLTF. The CDR3 DNA reads as TGTGCCAGCAGCCGCCGGACAGGACGCTCTGGGGCCAACGTCCTGACTTTC.

CDR3 nucleotides: TGTGCCAGCAGCCCTGACAGGGACTATGGCTACACCTTC. Translation: CASSPDRDYGYTF. V is TRBV7-3 and J is TRBJ1-2; 7 positions agree with TRBD1. CDR1 SGHTA and CDR2 FQGTGA come from the germline V gene. J gave up 3 bases and V 5 bases, and 3 bases lay outside the gene matches. This CDR3 spans 13 amino acids. The whole variable domain, remainder taken from reference TRBV7-3 and TRBJ1-2, is GAGVSQTPSNKVTEKGKYVELRCDPISGHTALYWYRQSLGQGPEFLIYFQGTGAADDSGLPNDRFFAVRPEGSVSTLKIQRTERGDSAVYLCASSPDRDYGYTFGSGTRLTVV.

The V call is TRBV19, the J call TRBJ2-1; 9 bases are shared with TRBD1. Germline values: CDR1 LNHDA, CDR2 SQIVND (reference sequence). The V and J ends lost 5 bases and 7 bases, in that order; junction bases with no gene match: 3. The CDR3 is 13 amino acids. For the CDR3, the DNA is TGTGCCAGTAGTGACAGGGGGGTTAATGAGCAGTTCTTC. It encodes CASSDRGVNEQFF.

The chain employs TRBV7-9 and TRBJ2-1, with D perhaps TRBD1 (6 bases). The germline CDR1 and CDR2 sequences are SEHNR and FQNEAQ (reference sequence). The V end lost 6 bases, the J end lost 10 bases, and 16 bases lay between the germline ends. There are 13 residues in the CDR3. CDR3 sequence: CASSFFTGQEQFF. CDR3 coding DNA: TGTGCCAGCAGTTTTTTCACGGGACAAGAGCAGTTCTTC.

V gene TRBV18 combines with J gene TRBJ2-1; maybe TRBD1 (8 bases). Germline V CDR1 and CDR2: KGHSH, LQKENI. V lost 0 bases and J lost 7, with 16 bases in between. The CDR3 has 16 amino acids. The DNA for the CDR3 is TGTGCCAGCTCACCACCGGAAACAGGGGGGGCGAATGAGCAGTTCTTC. Translation gives CASSPPETGGANEQFF.

This clone was seen once. This chain joins TRBV10-3 and TRBJ2-1; 7 positions match TRBD1. This CDR3 comprises 14 residues. Germline V lookup: CDR1 ENHRY, CDR2 SYGVKD. V trimming: 7 bases; J trimming: 1 base; junction bases outside the gene matches: 4. CDR3 sequence: CAITRDRSYNEQFF. CDR3 in DNA: TGTGCCATCACCCGGGACAGATCCTACAATGAGCAGTTCTTC.